This T cell receptor beta chain appears in the sequencing data of a study of chemoradiotherapy in HPV16-positive cancers. Study summary: Candidate HPV-specific T-cell clones and common TCR motifs came from functional assays in a couple of HPV16-positive patients. Findings of the study overall: The functional HPV-specific definition rests on just a couple of HPV16-positive patients. Candidate HPV-specific clones and E7-related TCR motifs grew in tumor during treatment.

Samples were taken several times over chemoradiotherapy. The V and J ends lost 7 bases and 7 bases, in that order; junction bases with no gene match: 10. The length of the CDR3 is 15 residues. The germline CDR1 and CDR2 sequences are SNHLY and FYNNEI. This clone occurred once. What it recognizes is unknown. Data came from immunoSEQ multiplex PCR; TCRdb stores just in-frame clones and leaves some out. The repertoire includes around 5,000 clones, around 77% of them detected once, and approximately 19% sits in the top ten. The specimen was tumor tissue, collected from a patient who underwent chemoradiotherapy. The chain carries TRBV2 and TRBJ1-6; 7 bases match TRBD1. The clonotype originates from a human donor with HPV-associated anogenital cancer. CDR3 nucleotides: TGTGCCAGCAAAACAGGGGATCAATCCAATTCACCCCTCCACTTT. Protein: CASKTGDQSNSPLHF.